The next 28 T cell receptor beta chains were all read from a single sample in a study of PD-1 blockade in classical Hodgkin lymphoma. Every patient experienced relapse after autologous stem cell transplantation, and brentuximab vedotin exposure varied. Sequencing used immunoSEQ multiplex PCR; TCRdb keeps in-frame clones, though not all of them. This table has some 96,000 clones, roughly 89% appearing once. The sample was peripheral blood mononuclear cells (PBMCs), taken at baseline. The receptors were gathered from a human donor with classical Hodgkin lymphoma.

The chain links TRBV7-9 to TRBJ2-5; D tentatively fits TRBD1 or TRBD2 (5 bases each). Germline V CDR1 and CDR2: SEHNR, FQNEAQ (reference sequence). Trimming shortened V by 5 bases and J by 4 bases, and 17 bases separated the two germline ends. CDR3 length: 15 residues. The CDR3 DNA reads TGTGCCAGCAGCGGCCGGGACCCCCTACGAGAGACCCAGTACTTC. Protein sequence: CASSGRDPLRETQYF.

Here the CDR3 reads CASSFSTGAYEQYF. The DNA for the CDR3 is TGTGCCAGTAGTTTTTCGACAGGAGCCTACGAGCAGTACTTC. The J gene is TRBJ2-7, the V gene TRBV19, with a possible D match to TRBD1 (6 bases). Between the trimmed V and J ends, which lost 5 bases and 2 bases, there was a span of 13 bases. This CDR3 is 14 amino acids long. The V gene's germline CDR1 is LNHDA and CDR2 SQIVND (reference sequence).

The chain has TRBV25-1 and TRBJ2-1; TRBD2 aligns across 9 bases. The germline gives CDR1 MGHDK, CDR2 SYGVNS. The CDR3 runs to 16 residues. V trimming: 4 bases; J trimming: 7 bases; junction bases outside the gene matches: 11. The CDR3 loop reads CASSGYSGSWENEQFF. The CDR3, as DNA: TGTGCCAGCAGTGGCTATAGCGGGAGTTGGGAGAATGAGCAGTTCTTC.

The rearrangement joins TRBV27 to TRBJ1-1, with D unresolved. Trimming shortened V by 5 bases and J by 1 base, and 14 bases separated the two germline ends. The CDR3 runs to 15 residues. Germline V CDR1 and CDR2: MNHEY, SMNVEV (reference sequence). CDR3 bases: TGTGCCAGCAGTCCTCGACTGGGCCCGAACACTGAAGCTTTCTTT. Its translation is CASSPRLGPNTEAFF.

The V call is TRBV5-1, the J call TRBJ2-2; TRBD1 matches 9 bases. CDR1 is SGHRS, CDR2 YFSETQ, per germline. The CDR3 has 14 residues. Trimming cost V 1 base and J 6 bases; bases outside gene matches: 1. The chain's CDR3 is CASSLTGGSGELFF. DNA for the CDR3: TGCGCCAGCAGCTTGACAGGGGGCTCCGGGGAGCTGTTTTTT.

The chain has TRBV27 and TRBJ1-5; D gene ambiguous. The CDR3 is made up of 15 amino acids. V gave up 2 bases and J gave up 0 bases, with 8 bases separating them. In germline, CDR1 is MNHEY, CDR2 SMNVEV (reference sequence). Here the CDR3 DNA reads TGTGCCAGCAGTTTAGAGGGCTATAGCAATCAGCCCCAGCATTTT. Protein product: CASSLEGYSNQPQHF.

This clone came up a few times. The J gene is TRBJ2-1, the V gene TRBV7-2, with 8 bases that match TRBD2. This CDR3 is built from 15 residues. V lost 5 bases to trimming and J lost 6 bases; unmatched junction nucleotides: 9. Germline loops: CDR1 SGHTA, CDR2 FQGNSA. Here the CDR3 DNA reads TGTGCCAGCAGCCCTTCAAGCGGGAGCGTCAATGAGCAGTTCTTC. It is translated as CASSPSSGSVNEQFF.

This rearrangement joins TRBV9 to TRBJ2-2; no clear D gene. Trimming removed 4 bases at V and 5 bases at J, with 12 bases between. Germline lookup yields CDR1 SGDLS and CDR2 YYNGEE. The CDR3 is 14 residues long. Here the CDR3 DNA reads TGTGCCAGCAGCCCCGGACCGGCAACCGGGGAGCTGTTTTTT. Protein product: CASSPGPATGELFF.

The count of this clone is one. The gene calls are TRBV11-3 and TRBJ2-2; 15 positions agree with TRBD2. Looked up from germline, CDR1 is SGHNT and CDR2 is YENEEA. The ends lost 5 bases at V and 6 bases at J; junction bases unmatched: 10. The CDR3 extends over 18 amino acids. Here the CDR3 DNA reads TGTGCCAGCAGCCCTGGGGGACTAGCGGGAGGAGGCGCCGGGGAGCTGTTTTTT. It yields the protein CASSPGGLAGGGAGELFF.

The chain carries TRBV7-9 and TRBJ2-7; 7 nucleotides agree with TRBD1. Germline V gene lookup returns CDR1 SEHNR and CDR2 FQNEAQ (reference sequence). CDR3 length: 15 residues. V was pared by 5 bases and J by 0 bases, with 7 bases of the junction left unmatched. The CDR3 region is CASSPPGTDSYEQYF. CDR3 nucleotides: TGTGCCAGCAGCCCCCCTGGGACAGACTCCTACGAGCAGTACTTC.

The V gene is TRBV4-1, the J gene TRBJ2-7; 12 bases match TRBD2. The junction had 10 bases not matched to a gene; V was cut back by 4 bases and J by 6 bases. Germline CDR1 reads MGHRA; CDR2 reads YSYEKL. CDR3 length: 16 residues. The CDR3 DNA sequence: TGCGCCAGCAGCCCCGCCCTAGCGGGAGGGCCTGGCGAGCAGTACTTC. It is translated as CASSPALAGGPGEQYF.

The genes are TRBV7-2 and TRBJ1-1; the D gene is possibly TRBD1 (5 bases). Trimming pared 2 bases from V and 9 bases from J, leaving 31 bases between. In germline, CDR1 is SGHTA, CDR2 FQGNSA. CDR3 length: 19 amino acids. The CDR3 reads CASSLSQSGTEVRSKKAFF. CDR3 coding DNA: TGTGCCAGCAGCTTAAGTCAATCAGGGACCGAGGTCAGAAGCAAGAAAGCTTTCTTT.

The CDR3 bases are TGTGCCAGCTCACGATGGTTTCTGGACGAGACACTACAGAACACTGAAGCTTTCTTT. It yields the protein CASSRWFLDETLQNTEAFF. This chain links TRBV18 with TRBJ1-1; no firm D call. Per germline, CDR1 KGHSH and CDR2 LQKENI. V gave up 4 bases and J gave up 1 base, with 25 bases separating them. CDR3 length: 19 amino acids.

This clone is judged medium-sized (0.01 to 0.1%). The rearrangement joins TRBV28 to TRBJ2-3; D is undetermined. This CDR3 has 12 amino acids. V shed 1 base and J shed 4 bases, with 3 bases lying between them. CDR1 is MDHEN and CDR2 is SYDVKM in the germline V gene. The CDR3 bases are TGTGCCAGCAGTTTATATTCAGATACGCAGTATTTT. It yields the protein CASSLYSDTQYF.

This chain uses TRBV7-2 with TRBJ2-5; TRBD1 or TRBD2 may be the D gene (5 bases each). The CDR3 is made up of 14 amino acids. V was trimmed by 5 bases and J by 5 bases, leaving 15 bases between them. Germline CDR1 is SGHTA and CDR2 is FQGNSA. CDR3 region: CASSLLGEGETQYF. Written as DNA, the CDR3 is TGTGCCAGCAGCCTCCTTGGTGAGGGGGAGACCCAGTACTTC.

The chain recombines TRBV6-5 with TRBJ1-2; D is uncertain. The germline V and J ends were trimmed by 6 bases and 8 bases, with 19 bases remaining between them. Germline values: CDR1 MNHEY, CDR2 SVGAGI. There are 14 residues in the CDR3. CDR3 DNA sequence: TGTGCCAGCAGCCGCGACGGTCGAGAGAGGGGCTACACCTTC. Protein product: CASSRDGRERGYTF.

This clone is a singleton in its sample. The chain uses TRBV5-1 and TRBJ2-5, with TRBD2 identical over 10 bases. V lost 2 bases to trimming and J lost 2 bases; unmatched junction nucleotides: 3. The CDR3 is 15 amino acids. Germline-derived CDR1 and CDR2 are SGHRS and YFSETQ. The CDR3 loop is CASSFTSGDQETQYF. DNA for the CDR3: TGCGCCAGCAGCTTCACTAGCGGGGATCAAGAGACCCAGTACTTC.

CDR3 protein: CAWSGRWQETQYF. In nucleotides, the CDR3 is TGTGCCTGGAGTGGGCGTTGGCAAGAGACCCAGTACTTC. The chain carries TRBV30 and TRBJ2-5; D ambiguous. V gave up 1 base and J gave up 2 bases, with 8 bases separating them. The CDR3 consists of 13 residues. CDR1 and CDR2 (germline): GTSNPN, SVGIG (reference sequence).

As concerns this clone: At one end, the junction sequence differs from germline, possibly due to a read error. The chain employs TRBV5-4 and TRBJ2-7; 10 bases agree with TRBD2. The CDR3 totals 15 residues. The germline V gene has CDR1 SGHNT and CDR2 YYREEE (reference sequence). CDR3 region: CASSLGTSGSNEQYF. The DNA of the CDR3 is TGTGCCAGCAGCTTGGGGACTAGCGGCTCCAACGAGCAGTACTTC.

This clone was observed once. This chain joins TRBV1 and TRBJ2-1; whether TRBD2, the table's D call, matches the DNA was not checked. TRBV1 is a listed pseudogene. The CDR3 is 15 residues long. CDR3 region: CTSSYLAGVGNEQFF. The CDR3 nucleotides are TGCACCAGCAGTTATCTAGCGGGAGTCGGCAATGAGCAGTTCTTC.

This chain uses TRBV9 with TRBJ2-7; 8 positions agree with TRBD1. This CDR3 has 12 amino acids. The germline gives CDR1 SGDLS, CDR2 YYNGEE. V gave up 7 bases and J gave up 4 bases; unmatched junction bases: 4. CDR3: CASGQGGYEQYF. The CDR3, as DNA: TGTGCCAGCGGACAGGGAGGATACGAGCAGTACTTC.

The chain uses TRBV25-1 and TRBJ2-5; 12 bases map to TRBD2. The germline V gene has CDR1 MGHDK and CDR2 SYGVNS. V gave up 5 bases and J gave up 11 bases; unmatched junction bases: 18. The CDR3 has 17 residues. The CDR3 DNA follows: TGTGCCAGCAGTTCCTCCCCCGGACTAGCGGGAATGGGAGAGCAGTACTTC. Translation: CASSSSPGLAGMGEQYF.

The genes are TRBV10-3 and TRBJ1-1; 8 positions agree with TRBD1. CDR3 length: 15 residues. Germline V lookup: CDR1 ENHRY, CDR2 SYGVKD. V dropped 2 bases and J dropped 5; count of bases not matched to a gene: 7. CDR3 residues: CAISERTGSGTEAFF. CDR3 nucleotides: TGTGCCATCAGTGAGAGGACAGGGAGTGGTACTGAAGCTTTCTTT.

This clone has only one observation. The V and J genes are TRBV2 and TRBJ1-4; D call uncertain. The CDR3 length is 14 residues. Deletions cut 8 bases from V and 4 bases from J, with 14 bases between. CDR1 is SNHLY, CDR2 FYNNEI, per germline. The CDR3: CASCARPVNEKLFF. In DNA, the CDR3 is TGTGCCAGCTGCGCCCGCCCTGTTAATGAAAAACTGTTTTTT.

This clone has just one count. The rearrangement uses TRBV2 and TRBJ2-3; 9 bases fit TRBD2. Per the germline V gene, CDR1 is SNHLY and CDR2 is FYNNEI. This CDR3 has 17 residues. J was trimmed by 5 bases and V by 4 bases; bases with no gene match: 13. The CDR3 region is CASSGLLSGSWEDTQYF. In DNA form, the CDR3 reads TGTGCCAGCAGTGGACTCCTTAGCGGGAGTTGGGAAGATACGCAGTATTTT. The whole variable domain, filled in from reference TRBV2 and TRBJ2-3, reads EPEVTQTPSHQVTQMGQEVILRCVPISNHLYFYWYRQILGQKVEFLVSFYNNEISEKSEIFDDQFSVERPDGSNFTLKIRSTKLEDSAMYFCASSGLLSGSWEDTQYFGPGTRLTVL.

This rearrangement joins TRBV5-1 to TRBJ2-7; a possible D gene is TRBD2 (7 bases). The germline gives CDR1 SGHRS, CDR2 YFSETQ. This CDR3 is built from 16 residues. Trimming took off 0 bases at V and 0 bases at J, with 13 bases between the two ends. The CDR3 sequence: CASSLGRGAPSYEQYF. In nucleotides, the CDR3 is TGCGCCAGCAGCTTGGGACGGGGGGCCCCCTCCTACGAGCAGTACTTC.

The chain is built from TRBV4-1 and TRBJ1-3; no reliable D call. CDR3 size: 14 residues. V lost 1 base to trimming and J lost 5 bases, with 9 bases between them. Germline assignment: CDR1 MGHRA and CDR2 YSYEKL. CDR3: CASSQGGGRNTIYF. CDR3 DNA sequence: TGCGCCAGCAGCCAAGGCGGTGGGAGAAACACCATATATTTT.

The sample holds one count of this clone. The genes are TRBV11-2 and TRBJ2-1; 9 nucleotides match TRBD2. After removal of 5 bases from V and 1 base from J, the junction contained 6 bases not matched to a gene. The CDR3 extends over 16 amino acids. Germline V lookup: CDR1 SGHAT, CDR2 FQNNGV. The CDR3 DNA sequence: TGTGCCAGCAGCCGCCCGGGACTAGCATCCTACAATGAGCAGTTCTTC. Translating it yields CASSRPGLASYNEQFF.